This TCR beta chain is drawn from a study of CD8 T cells in ankylosing spondylitis. As the method for making TCR beta libraries, quantitative 5'-RACE with molecular barcodes was used. MiXCR, applied by TCRdb to the 5' RACE reads, yields one record per CDR3 protein. This table has roughly 350,000 distinct CDR3 sequences, approximately 8% appearing once. Overall study findings and caveats: Apparently characteristic of ankylosing spondylitis blood was a TCR beta motif (eight highly homologous variants). Clones linked to disease were reported to show significant enrichment in matched ankylosing spondylitis synovial fluid. Disease-associated clones were CD8+ and fairly uncommon in peripheral blood.

Germline V gene lookup returns CDR1 SGHRS and CDR2 YFSETQ. The CDR3 spans 14 residues. Trimming cost V 0 bases and J 8 bases; bases outside gene matches: 6. This clonotype was observed at least ten times. What it recognizes is unknown. The receptor comes from a male donor with ankylosing spondylitis. Sequenced: blood, either unsorted or a sorted T cell fraction (not recorded which). V and J are TRBV5-1 and TRBJ1-2, with 8 nucleotides matching TRBD1. The CDR3 DNA is TGCGCCAGCAGCTTGGGGGGACAGGCATCCGGCTACACCTTC. Protein: CASSLGGQASGYTF.